Listed below are T cell receptor beta chains from one sample, sequenced in a study of cytomegalovirus exposure and HLA in healthy donors. Sequencing used immunoSEQ multiplex PCR; TCRdb keeps in-frame clones, though not all of them. The table has 70,000 to 95,000 clones, about 80% seen once. The sample taken for sequencing was PBMCs. These TCRs come from a man under 40 in good health and CMV-seropositive. Each CDR3 is given with its conserved first and last residue. Fields, in order: CDR3 protein, CDR3 DNA, J gene, V gene, D gene, clone size. A D gene is named only where the DNA matches it firmly. Some rows have no size entry. The others give once, few or many, or a class for an expanded clone.

cdr3_aa: CSSSLNTGELFF; cdr3_nt: TGTTCCAGCAGCCTAAACACCGGGGAGCTGTTTTTT; j_call: TRBJ2-2; v_call: TRBV7-9; d_call: .; clone_size: .
cdr3_aa: CASSVLGGSSYNEQFF; cdr3_nt: TGTGCCAGTAGTGTCCTCGGGGGGTCCTCCTACAATGAGCAGTTCTTC; j_call: TRBJ2-1; v_call: TRBV19; d_call: TRBD2; clone_size: .
cdr3_aa: CATVWTSGTGELFF; cdr3_nt: TGTGCCACCGTATGGACTAGCGGCACCGGGGAGCTGTTTTTT; j_call: TRBJ2-2; v_call: TRBV6-1; d_call: TRBD2; clone_size: .
cdr3_aa: CSVEDKGEGYEQYF; cdr3_nt: TGCAGCGTTGAAGATAAGGGGGAGGGCTACGAGCAGTACTTC; j_call: TRBJ2-7; v_call: TRBV29-1; d_call: .; clone_size: .
cdr3_aa: CAWSGGGGGAEAFF; cdr3_nt: TGTGCCTGGAGTGGCGGGGGAGGAGGGGCTGAAGCTTTCTTT; j_call: TRBJ1-1; v_call: TRBV30; d_call: .; clone_size: .
cdr3_aa: CASSPGSSGGTRYF; cdr3_nt: TGTGCCAGCTCACCAGGCTCTAGCGGGGGGACACGGTACTTC; j_call: TRBJ2-4; v_call: TRBV18; d_call: TRBD2; clone_size: .
cdr3_aa: CASSLPGVLSTDTQYF; cdr3_nt: TGTGCCAGCAGCTTGCCGGGGGTTCTTAGCACAGATACGCAGTATTTT; j_call: TRBJ2-3; v_call: TRBV5-4; d_call: .; clone_size: .
cdr3_aa: CASTPRDRVRYGYTF; cdr3_nt: TGTGCCAGCACCCCCCGGGACAGGGTGAGGTATGGCTACACCTTC; j_call: TRBJ1-2; v_call: TRBV6-6; d_call: TRBD1; clone_size: .
cdr3_aa: CASSLVSGETQYF; cdr3_nt: TGTGCCAGCAGCTTGGTTAGTGGTGAGACCCAGTACTTC; j_call: TRBJ2-5; v_call: TRBV5-6; d_call: .; clone_size: .
cdr3_aa: CASSLVSGPDGYTF; cdr3_nt: TGCGCCAGCAGCTTGGTGTCAGGCCCTGACGGCTACACCTTC; j_call: TRBJ1-2; v_call: TRBV5-1; d_call: .; clone_size: .
cdr3_aa: CASSLTLGGSNEQFF; cdr3_nt: TGCGCCAGCAGCCTAACGTTAGGGGGTAGCAATGAGCAGTTCTTC; j_call: TRBJ2-1; v_call: TRBV5-1; d_call: .; clone_size: .
cdr3_aa: CASSLAPGQGNNEQFF; cdr3_nt: TGTGCCAGCAGCTTAGCTCCGGGACAGGGGAACAATGAGCAGTTCTTC; j_call: TRBJ2-1; v_call: TRBV7-6; d_call: TRBD1; clone_size: .
cdr3_aa: CASSERGSTDTQYF; cdr3_nt: TGTGCCAGCAGCGAGAGGGGGAGCACAGATACGCAGTATTTT; j_call: TRBJ2-3; v_call: TRBV9; d_call: .; clone_size: .
cdr3_aa: CASSPGTGRNTEAFF; cdr3_nt: TGTGCCAGCAGCCCTGGGACAGGGAGGAACACTGAAGCTTTCTTT; j_call: TRBJ1-1; v_call: TRBV7-9; d_call: TRBD1; clone_size: once
cdr3_aa: CASSYGGSSYNEQFF; cdr3_nt: TGTGCCAGCAGTTACGGGGGCAGCTCCTACAATGAGCAGTTCTTC; j_call: TRBJ2-1; v_call: TRBV6-6; d_call: .; clone_size: once
cdr3_aa: CASRRPGRDQPQHF; cdr3_nt: TGTGCCAGCAGGCGCCCAGGGAGGGATCAGCCCCAGCATTTT; j_call: TRBJ1-5; v_call: TRBV6-6; d_call: .; clone_size: .
cdr3_aa: CASSYSTGIGYTF; cdr3_nt: TGTGCCAGCAGTTACTCGACAGGGATTGGCTACACCTTC; j_call: TRBJ1-2; v_call: TRBV6-5; d_call: TRBD1; clone_size: once
cdr3_aa: CASSAGPGANVLTF; cdr3_nt: TGTGCCAGCAGCGCAGGGCCTGGGGCCAACGTCCTGACTTTC; j_call: TRBJ2-6; v_call: TRBV9; d_call: .; clone_size: .
cdr3_aa: CAISFSGGGEQFF; cdr3_nt: TGTGCCATCAGTTTTAGCGGGGGTGGGGAGCAGTTCTTC; j_call: TRBJ2-1; v_call: TRBV10-3; d_call: TRBD2; clone_size: .
cdr3_aa: CATSREGDLITEAFF; cdr3_nt: TGTGCCACCAGCAGAGAGGGCGATTTGATCACTGAAGCTTTCTTT; j_call: TRBJ1-1; v_call: TRBV15; d_call: .; clone_size: .
cdr3_aa: CASTRPEEGYTF; cdr3_nt: TGTGCCAGCACGAGGCCTGAGGAGGGCTACACCTTC; j_call: TRBJ1-2; v_call: TRBV9; d_call: .; clone_size: .
cdr3_aa: CSVHLGQWNTGELFF; cdr3_nt: TGCAGCGTGCATTTGGGACAGTGGAACACCGGGGAGCTGTTTTTT; j_call: TRBJ2-2; v_call: TRBV29-1; d_call: TRBD1; clone_size: .
cdr3_aa: CASSLAGNSNQPQHF; cdr3_nt: TGTGCCAGCAGCTTGGCAGGAAATAGCAATCAGCCCCAGCATTTT; j_call: TRBJ1-5; v_call: TRBV7-2; d_call: .; clone_size: .
cdr3_aa: CASSAQGQEQYF; cdr3_nt: TGTGCCAGCAGTGCACAGGGGCAAGAGCAGTACTTC; j_call: TRBJ2-7; v_call: TRBV2; d_call: TRBD1; clone_size: once
cdr3_aa: CASSRAGPTNEQFF; cdr3_nt: TGTGCCAGCAGCCGGGCGGGACCTACCAATGAGCAGTTCTTC; j_call: TRBJ2-1; v_call: TRBV9; d_call: .; clone_size: .
cdr3_aa: CAARGQGEQPQHF; cdr3_nt: TGTGCCGCGAGGGGACAGGGAGAACAGCCCCAGCATTTT; j_call: TRBJ1-5; v_call: TRBV21-1; d_call: .; clone_size: .
cdr3_aa: CASNRGTGELFF; cdr3_nt: TGCGCCAGCAACCGAGGTACCGGGGAGCTGTTTTTT; j_call: TRBJ2-2; v_call: TRBV5-1; d_call: .; clone_size: .
cdr3_aa: CASSSDRDLGDEQFF; cdr3_nt: TGTGCCAGTAGTTCTGACAGGGATTTAGGCGATGAGCAGTTCTTC; j_call: TRBJ2-1; v_call: TRBV19; d_call: TRBD1; clone_size: few
cdr3_aa: CASSLRGLPLTDTQYF; cdr3_nt: TGTGCCAGCAGCTTGAGGGGACTGCCTCTCACAGATACGCAGTATTTT; j_call: TRBJ2-3; v_call: TRBV5-4; d_call: .; clone_size: once
cdr3_aa: CAWAPGGDTYEKLFF; cdr3_nt: TGTGCCTGGGCCCCGGGGGGGGACACATATGAAAAACTGTTTTTT; j_call: TRBJ1-4; v_call: TRBV30; d_call: .; clone_size: .
cdr3_aa: CASSPGEGAYGYTF; cdr3_nt: TGTGCCAGCAGCCCAGGTGAGGGGGCCTATGGCTACACCTTC; j_call: TRBJ1-2; v_call: TRBV9; d_call: TRBD1; clone_size: .
cdr3_aa: CASSDRNIQYF; cdr3_nt: TGTGCCAGCAGTGACAGAAACATTCAGTACTTC; j_call: TRBJ2-4; v_call: TRBV2; d_call: .; clone_size: .